A selection of T cell receptor beta chains follows, all from one sample in a study of cytomegalovirus exposure and HLA in healthy donors. Clones were read by immunoSEQ multiplex PCR, and TCRdb kept only the in-frame ones, dropping some. This table holds 60,000 to 65,000 clones. The specimen was PBMCs. The receptors were sampled from a woman between 18 and 29 years old in good health and CMV-seronegative. Both conserved end residues are part of each CDR3. The order of the fields is J gene, V gene, D gene, CDR3 DNA, CDR3 protein. D genes are given only for firm matches.

J gene: TRBJ2-2
V gene: TRBV5-1
D gene: NA
CDR3 DNA: TGCGCCAGCAGCTTGCGGACTTCTAGGACCGGGGAGCTGTTTTTT
CDR3 protein: CASSLRTSRTGELFF

J gene: TRBJ1-5
V gene: TRBV25-1
D gene: TRBD1
CDR3 DNA: TGTGCCAGCAGTGACAGCGACAGGGGTGACAATCAGCCCCAGCATTTT
CDR3 protein: CASSDSDRGDNQPQHF

J gene: TRBJ2-3
V gene: TRBV5-1
D gene: TRBD1
CDR3 DNA: TGCGCCAGCAGCCCCGGGACAGGGACAGATACGCAGTATTTT
CDR3 protein: CASSPGTGTDTQYF

J gene: TRBJ1-2
V gene: TRBV14
D gene: TRBD1
CDR3 DNA: TGTGCCAGCAGCTCGCAGGGGGCAAGTGGCTACACCTTC
CDR3 protein: CASSSQGASGYTF

J gene: TRBJ1-1
V gene: TRBV7-8
D gene: NA
CDR3 DNA: TGTGCCAGCAGCTTAGAAAGGGGCGTCCAAGAAGCTTTCTTT
CDR3 protein: CASSLERGVQEAFF

J gene: TRBJ1-6
V gene: TRBV14
D gene: NA
CDR3 DNA: TGTGCCAGCAGACCGTCGGGGACTGGTAATTCACCCCTCCACTTT
CDR3 protein: CASRPSGTGNSPLHF

J gene: TRBJ2-1
V gene: TRBV4-1
D gene: TRBD2
CDR3 DNA: TGCGCCAGCAGCCCGCTAGCGGGAGGCGACAATGAGCAGTTCTTC
CDR3 protein: CASSPLAGGDNEQFF

J gene: TRBJ1-2
V gene: TRBV27
D gene: NA
CDR3 DNA: TGTGCCAGCAGTTTAAGGGCAGGGATAGATGGCTACACCTTC
CDR3 protein: CASSLRAGIDGYTF

J gene: TRBJ2-2
V gene: TRBV7-8
D gene: TRBD2
CDR3 DNA: TGTGCCAGCAGAATATTTAGCGGGAGGGGAAACACCGGGGAGCTGTTTTTT
CDR3 protein: CASRIFSGRGNTGELFF

J gene: TRBJ1-2
V gene: TRBV5-6
D gene: TRBD1
CDR3 DNA: TGTGCCAGCAGCTTGTTCGGGCTGGGACAGGGATATGGCTACACCTTC
CDR3 protein: CASSLFGLGQGYGYTF

J gene: TRBJ1-1
V gene: TRBV4-1
D gene: NA
CDR3 DNA: TGCGCCAGCAGCACCTCCTTGACAGGTATCCCGAATGCTTTCTTT
CDR3 protein: CASSTSLTGIPNAFF

J gene: TRBJ2-2
V gene: TRBV6-4
D gene: NA
CDR3 DNA: TGTGCCAGCAGGGCCATAGCGGCTACCGGGGAGCTGTTTTTT
CDR3 protein: CASRAIAATGELFF

J gene: TRBJ2-3
V gene: TRBV5-4
D gene: TRBD2
CDR3 DNA: TGTGCCAGCAGCTTGACTAGCGGCACAGATAAGCAGTATTTT
CDR3 protein: CASSLTSGTDKQYF

J gene: TRBJ1-4
V gene: TRBV29-1
D gene: TRBD1
CDR3 DNA: TGCAGCGTTCTTGGACAGGGCAACGAAAAACTGTTTTTT
CDR3 protein: CSVLGQGNEKLFF

J gene: TRBJ2-7
V gene: TRBV6-5
D gene: NA
CDR3 DNA: TGTGCCAGCAGTCGGAGTAGAGGGTCCTACGAGCAGTACTTC
CDR3 protein: CASSRSRGSYEQYF

J gene: TRBJ1-3
V gene: TRBV18
D gene: NA
CDR3 DNA: TGTGCCAGCTCGACGGGTGTAGGATCTGGAAACACCATATATTTT
CDR3 protein: CASSTGVGSGNTIYF

J gene: TRBJ2-5
V gene: TRBV18
D gene: TRBD2
CDR3 DNA: TGTGCCAGCTCACCACTTCGGGAGGGCGCGACCCAGTACTTC
CDR3 protein: CASSPLREGATQYF

J gene: TRBJ2-7
V gene: TRBV7-8
D gene: NA
CDR3 DNA: TGTGCCAGCAGCCCAGATGGACGGCGGGTATTTGACGAGCAGTACTTC
CDR3 protein: CASSPDGRRVFDEQYF

J gene: TRBJ1-2
V gene: TRBV5-1
D gene: TRBD1
CDR3 DNA: TGCGCCAGCAGCTGGGGGGGACAGGGGCCCCTTTCATACACCTTC
CDR3 protein: CASSWGGQGPLSYTF

J gene: TRBJ2-1
V gene: TRBV4-1
D gene: TRBD2
CDR3 DNA: TGCGCCAGCAGCCAAGTTAGCGGGAGAGTAGCAAATGAGCAGTTCTTC
CDR3 protein: CASSQVSGRVANEQFF

J gene: TRBJ2-6
V gene: TRBV14
D gene: NA
CDR3 DNA: TGTGCCAGCAGCCAAGCGTACTCTGGGGCCAACGTCCTGACTTTC
CDR3 protein: CASSQAYSGANVLTF

J gene: TRBJ1-1
V gene: TRBV6-5
D gene: NA
CDR3 DNA: TGTGCCAGCAGTCAAAGACTGGAGATGAACACTGAAGCTTTCTTT
CDR3 protein: CASSQRLEMNTEAFF

J gene: TRBJ1-2
V gene: TRBV7-2
D gene: NA
CDR3 DNA: TGTGCCAGCAGCCCCAACACGAACTATGGCTACACCTTC
CDR3 protein: CASSPNTNYGYTF

J gene: TRBJ1-2
V gene: TRBV28
D gene: TRBD1
CDR3 DNA: TGTGCCATCGAAGGGGGCACCTATGGCTACACCTTC
CDR3 protein: CAIEGGTYGYTF

J gene: TRBJ1-5
V gene: TRBV6-5
D gene: TRBD1
CDR3 DNA: TGTGCCAGCAGCCGAGCGACAGGGGGCAATCAGCCCCAGCATTTT
CDR3 protein: CASSRATGGNQPQHF

J gene: TRBJ2-7
V gene: TRBV5-1
D gene: TRBD2
CDR3 DNA: TGCGCCAGCAGCTCCTCTAGCGGGAGCGGGTACGAGCAGTACTTC
CDR3 protein: CASSSSSGSGYEQYF

J gene: TRBJ2-7
V gene: TRBV5-1
D gene: TRBD2
CDR3 DNA: TGCGCCAGCACCATCCTAGCGGGTGCCTACGAGCAGTACTTC
CDR3 protein: CASTILAGAYEQYF

J gene: TRBJ1-2
V gene: TRBV7-9
D gene: NA
CDR3 DNA: TGTGCCAGCAGCTCATCGGACTCCGAGGGCTATGGCTACACCTTC
CDR3 protein: CASSSSDSEGYGYTF

J gene: TRBJ2-7
V gene: TRBV30
D gene: TRBD1
CDR3 DNA: TGTGCCTGGAGCGCTGGACAGGGCTACGAGCAGTACTTC
CDR3 protein: CAWSAGQGYEQYF

J gene: TRBJ2-7
V gene: TRBV5-1
D gene: NA
CDR3 DNA: TGCGCCAGCAGCATCGACAGGGAGGCCTACGAGCAGTACTTC
CDR3 protein: CASSIDREAYEQYF